This TCR beta chain emerged from a study of T cells after yellow fever vaccination. About the research overall: Investigators sorted EM, EMRA, CM and Tscm memory subsets, relying on CD3, CD45RA, CCR7 and CD95.

Using its own MiXCR run on the 5' RACE reads, TCRdb lists one record per CDR3 protein. The data contain some 22,000 distinct CDR3 sequences, 5.2% of them singletons. Many counts were recorded for this clonotype. The CDR3 runs 15 residues. Trimming took 2 bases from V and 0 from J, leaving 9 bases between them. Germline loops: CDR1 SGHRS, CDR2 YFSETQ. The V and J genes are TRBV5-1 and TRBJ2-1; no clear D gene. The TCR comes from a man aged 18-30 years who received the YFV17D yellow fever vaccine. The sequencing used PBMCs, either bulk or a sorted T-cell subset (CD4+, CD8+, memory, or dextramer-sorted; not recorded which), collected roughly seven weeks after the first yellow fever vaccination. This chain's CDR3 is CASSFAPGSYNEQFF. The CDR3 DNA reads as TGCGCCAGCAGCTTCGCCCCGGGCTCCTACAATGAGCAGTTCTTC.